This passage covers 27 T cell receptor beta chains from one sample sequenced in a study of blood T cell repertoires in COVID-19. Method: immunoSEQ multiplex PCR; TCRdb's copy keeps in-frame clones and lacks some. The sample includes hundreds of thousands of clones, about 91% of them seen just once. Sequencing input: peripheral blood. The receptors were sampled from a young woman with COVID-19, enrolled during active disease.

V and J are TRBV6-5 and TRBJ2-3, with D perhaps TRBD1 (7 bases). This CDR3 contains 14 residues. The V end was cut by 5 bases, the J end by 2 bases, with 11 bases between. Germline V gene data show CDR1 as MNHEY and CDR2 as SVGAGI. The CDR3 is CASSLRGATDTQYF. CDR3 bases: TGTGCCAGCAGTCTCAGGGGGGCCACAGATACGCAGTATTTT.

This rearrangement joins TRBV6-2 or TRBV6-3 to TRBJ2-5; unclear D gene. Germline V lookup: CDR1 MNHEY, CDR2 SVGEGT. The CDR3 loop spans 16 amino acids. Trimming took 0 bases from V and 2 from J, leaving 13 bases between them. The CDR3 protein is CASSYSRLDLQETQYF. The CDR3 DNA is TGTGCCAGCAGTTACTCGAGGCTCGACTTACAAGAGACCCAGTACTTC.

The DNA of the CDR3 is TGTGCCAGCAGCTCGGAAGGGGATCAGCCCCAGCATTTT. Translating gives CASSSEGDQPQHF. The gene calls are TRBV7-8 and TRBJ1-5, with a possible D match to TRBD1 (5 bases). The CDR3 covers 13 residues. Germline V gene data show CDR1 as SGHVS and CDR2 as FQNEAQ. The V end was cut by 4 bases, the J end by 5 bases, with 9 bases between.

The chain recombines TRBV10-3 with TRBJ1-1, with TRBD1 as a possible D gene (6 bases). Per germline, CDR1 ENHRY and CDR2 SYGVKD. This CDR3 is built from 15 residues. V lost 2 bases and J 1 base, leaving 11 bases between the germline ends. CDR3 in amino acids: CAISEPGQGNTEAFF. The CDR3 coding sequence is TGTGCCATCAGTGAGCCGGGACAAGGGAACACTGAAGCTTTCTTT.

In this sample, this clone turned up a few times. This chain connects TRBV9 to TRBJ2-3, with D possibly matching TRBD2 (5 bases). V was trimmed by 1 base and J by 6 bases, leaving 9 bases between them. The CDR3 is 13 residues long. The germline gives CDR1 SGDLS, CDR2 YYNGEE. CDR3 in DNA: TGTGCCAGCAGCGTACGGGGTGGGGATACGCAGTATTTT. Translation gives CASSVRGGDTQYF.

This clone has a single count. The rearrangement links TRBV10-3 to TRBJ1-1, with D hard to call. With 4 bases removed from V and 1 base from J, the gap between germline ends came to 7 bases. Germline V gene lookup returns CDR1 ENHRY and CDR2 SYGVKD. The CDR3 covers 13 residues. This CDR3 is CAISVSQNTEAFF. The CDR3 DNA reads as TGTGCCATCAGTGTCTCACAGAACACTGAAGCTTTCTTT.

The chain couples TRBV29-1 to TRBJ1-2; TRBD1 matches at 11 bases. The CDR3 is made up of 17 amino acids. V was pared by 3 bases and J by 4 bases, with 13 bases of the junction left unmatched. The germline V gene encodes CDR1 SQVTM and CDR2 ANQGSEA. The CDR3 protein is CSVETRDRGSSPYGYTF. CDR3 sequence (DNA): TGCAGCGTTGAGACCCGGGACAGGGGGAGCTCCCCCTATGGCTACACCTTC.

V gene TRBV19 combines with J gene TRBJ1-6; D is uncertain. This CDR3 is built from 12 residues. The germline V and J ends were trimmed by 4 bases and 6 bases, with 4 bases remaining between them. Germline values: CDR1 LNHDA, CDR2 SQIVND (reference sequence). The chain's CDR3 is CASSTSNSPLHF. The CDR3 DNA sequence: TGTGCCAGTAGTACCTCTAATTCACCCCTCCACTTT.

The chain has TRBV5-6 and TRBJ2-7, with 14 bases aligning to TRBD2. Per the germline V gene, CDR1 is SGHDT and CDR2 is YYEEEE. V gave up 4 bases and J gave up 6 bases; unmatched junction bases: 6. CDR3 length: 15 residues. The CDR3 sequence is CASSTGLAGGSEQYF. The CDR3 DNA sequence: TGTGCCAGCAGCACCGGACTAGCGGGGGGAAGCGAGCAGTACTTC.

The chain uses TRBV6-2 or TRBV6-3 and TRBJ2-1, with 7 bases lining up with TRBD1. This CDR3 has 13 amino acids. Germline lookup yields CDR1 MNHEY and CDR2 SVGEGT. J lost 6 bases, V lost 5 bases, and 4 bases had no gene match. In DNA, the CDR3 is TGTGCCAGCAGTCACGACAGGGTCAATGAGCAGTTCTTC. It specifies CASSHDRVNEQFF.

This sequence joins TRBV4-2 and TRBJ2-5; D is possibly TRBD2 (5 bases). Trimming left V 5 bases short and J 0 bases short, with 16 bases between. CDR1 and CDR2 from the germline V gene are LGHNA and YNFKEQ. The CDR3 totals 16 residues. The CDR3, as DNA: TGTGCCAGCAGCTACCGACTAACTGAGTACCAAGAGACCCAGTACTTC. Its protein is CASSYRLTEYQETQYF.

This chain links TRBV10-3 with TRBJ2-3, with D hard to call. This CDR3 comprises 14 residues. V was trimmed by 7 bases and J by 2 bases, leaving 13 bases between them. Germline loops: CDR1 ENHRY, CDR2 SYGVKD. CDR3 nucleotides: TGTGCCATCACCCCCGGTCCCCTCACAGATACGCAGTATTTT. It specifies CAITPGPLTDTQYF.

The chain employs TRBV10-3 and TRBJ2-7; TRBD2 matches 7 bases. This CDR3 spans 14 amino acids. V was pared by 3 bases and J by 1 base, with 3 bases of the junction left unmatched. CDR1 is ENHRY and CDR2 is SYGVKD in the germline V gene. Here the CDR3 reads CAISDGGGSYEQYV. The DNA for the CDR3 is TGTGCCATCAGTGACGGCGGGGGTTCCTACGAGCAGTACGTC.

The gene calls are TRBV28 and TRBJ2-5; the match to TRBD2 covers 11 bases. After removal of 7 bases from V and 0 bases from J, the junction contained 4 bases not matched to a gene. Germline V gene data show CDR1 as MDHEN and CDR2 as SYDVKM. The CDR3 spans 15 residues. The CDR3 DNA sequence: TGTGCCAGCAAAACTAGCGGGGGACACCAAGAGACCCAGTACTTC. It specifies CASKTSGGHQETQYF.

This chain connects TRBV4-2 to TRBJ1-4, with D unresolved. V shed 0 bases and J shed 8 bases, with 22 bases lying between them. The CDR3 consists of 18 residues. The V gene's germline CDR1 is LGHNA and CDR2 YNFKEQ. This CDR3 reads CASSQEPRTGSVGEKLFF. The CDR3, as DNA: TGTGCCAGCAGCCAAGAACCAAGGACCGGGAGTGTGGGCGAAAAACTGTTTTTT.

The sample holds one count of this clone. The rearrangement joins TRBV11-2 to TRBJ1-4, with D perhaps matching TRBD1 (6 bases). With 5 bases removed from V and 0 bases from J, the gap between germline ends came to 19 bases. This CDR3 spans 18 amino acids. Germline V CDR1 and CDR2: SGHAT, FQNNGV. DNA for the CDR3: TGTGCCAGCAGCCAACCTATCCCTACAGGGTCAACTAATGAAAAACTGTTTTTT. It is translated as CASSQPIPTGSTNEKLFF.

The genes are TRBV5-5 and TRBJ1-1, with D possibly TRBD1 on 6 matching bases. CDR3 length: 17 amino acids. Trimming removed 0 bases at V and 2 bases at J, with 17 bases between. CDR1 and CDR2 (germline): SGHKS, YYEKEE (reference sequence). CDR3 DNA: TGTGCCAGCAGCTTGGCGGGACACCTTAAAGGAAACACTGAAGCTTTCTTT. This translates into CASSLAGHLKGNTEAFF.

Only a few counts were recorded for this clone. The CDR3 region is CASSSGVSNQPQHF. CDR3 coding DNA: TGTGCCAGCAGCTCCGGGGTTAGCAATCAGCCCCAGCATTTT. The genes are TRBV7-2 and TRBJ1-5; no definite D call. Trimming removed 4 bases at V and 0 bases at J, with 7 bases between. The CDR3 is 14 amino acids. Germline values: CDR1 SGHTA, CDR2 FQGNSA.

The chain is built from TRBV5-6 and TRBJ1-2; no reliable D call. Germline V gives CDR1 SGHDT, CDR2 YYEEEE. This CDR3 is built from 17 residues. Trimming pared 3 bases from V and 2 bases from J, leaving 20 bases between. The DNA of the CDR3 is TGTGCCAGCAGCTCCGATCTGAGCGGGAGCCTCAACTATGGCTACACCTTC. It specifies CASSSDLSGSLNYGYTF. The whole variable domain, filled in from reference TRBV5-6 and TRBJ1-2, reads DAGVTQSPTHLIKTRGQQVTLRCSPKSGHDTVSWYQQALGQGPQFIFQYYEEEERQRGNFPDRFSGHQFPNYSSELNVNALLLGDSALYLCASSSDLSGSLNYGYTFGSGTRLTVV.

The chain couples TRBV7-2 to TRBJ2-6, with D possibly being TRBD1 (6 bases). Germline lookup yields CDR1 SGHTA and CDR2 FQGNSA. Trimming left V 4 bases short and J 0 bases short, with 10 bases between. There are 16 residues in the CDR3. CDR3 coding DNA: TGTGCCAGCAGCTCGGACAGTAGCTCTGGGGCCAACGTCCTGACTTTC. Translation gives CASSSDSSSGANVLTF.

V is TRBV29-1 and J is TRBJ2-1; 11 bases fit TRBD2. The CDR3 consists of 15 residues. J lost 0 bases, V lost 7 bases, and 5 bases had no gene match. CDR1 is SQVTM, CDR2 ANQGSEA, per germline. CDR3 bases: TGCAGCGGCACTACTAGCGGGAGCTCCTACAATGAGCAGTTCTTC. This gives the protein CSGTTSGSSYNEQFF.

The chain carries TRBV18 and TRBJ1-2; D may be TRBD1 (6 bases). The CDR3 loop spans 14 amino acids. In germline, CDR1 is KGHSH, CDR2 LQKENI. V was cut by 2 bases and J by 4 bases, with 11 bases left in between. The CDR3 nucleotides are TGTGCCAGCTCACCAGCCGGACAGAGCTATGGCTACACCTTC. It codes for CASSPAGQSYGYTF.

The chain joins TRBV6-5 to TRBJ1-1, with 9 bases matching TRBD1. Germline V gene sequence: CDR1 MNHEY, CDR2 SVGAGI. Trimming at V came to 6 bases and at J to 4 bases, leaving 3 bases not matched to a gene. The length of the CDR3 is 13 residues. The CDR3 sequence is CASRSDRGTEAFF. Here the CDR3 DNA reads TGTGCCAGCAGATCGGACAGGGGCACTGAAGCTTTCTTT.

The chain employs TRBV19 and TRBJ2-1; TRBD2 agrees at 13 bases. Germline V lookup: CDR1 LNHDA, CDR2 SQIVND (reference sequence). CDR3 length equals 16 residues. With V trimmed by 7 bases and J by 6 bases, 9 bases remained unmatched. CDR3: CASIPLAGGPVNEQFF. CDR3 sequence (DNA): TGTGCCAGTATCCCACTAGCGGGAGGGCCTGTCAATGAGCAGTTCTTC.

This clone occurred a few times. J is TRBJ2-1 and V is TRBV5-1; TRBD2 aligns across 7 bases. The germline gives CDR1 SGHRS, CDR2 YFSETQ. This CDR3 has 16 residues. V trimming: 4 bases; J trimming: 1 base; junction bases outside the gene matches: 8. The CDR3 nucleotides read TGCGCCAGCAGCAACTACGGACTAGGGTCCTACAATGAGCAGTTCTTC. It codes for CASSNYGLGSYNEQFF.

The chain is built from TRBV7-9 and TRBJ2-5, with TRBD2 matching over 10 bases. The CDR3 length is 15 residues. Germline loops: CDR1 SEHNR, CDR2 FQNEAQ (reference sequence). The V gene end was trimmed by 1 base and the J gene end by 3 bases; junction bases not matched to a gene: 2. CDR3 loop: CASSLVGLAEETQYF. CDR3 DNA sequence: TGTGCCAGCAGCTTAGTCGGACTAGCGGAAGAGACCCAGTACTTC.

This chain connects TRBV13 to TRBJ2-2; D is unclear. CDR3 length: 14 residues. The germline V gene has CDR1 PRHDT and CDR2 FYEKMQ (reference sequence). The germline V and J ends were trimmed by 5 bases and 0 bases, with 7 bases remaining between them. The CDR3 DNA follows: TGTGCCAGCAGCACATTCTCGAACACCGGGGAGCTGTTTTTT. It translates to CASSTFSNTGELFF.